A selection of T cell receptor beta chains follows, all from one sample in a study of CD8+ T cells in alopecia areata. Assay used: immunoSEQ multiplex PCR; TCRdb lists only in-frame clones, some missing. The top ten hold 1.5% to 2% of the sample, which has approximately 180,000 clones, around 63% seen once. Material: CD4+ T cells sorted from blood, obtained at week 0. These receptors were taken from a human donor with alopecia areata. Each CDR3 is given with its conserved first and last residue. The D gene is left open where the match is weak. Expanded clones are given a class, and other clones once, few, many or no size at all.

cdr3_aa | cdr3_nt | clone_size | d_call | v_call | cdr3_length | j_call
CSVEDLLAGGTDTQYF | TGCAGCGTTGAAGATCTGCTAGCGGGGGGGACAGATACGCAGTATTTT | NA | TRBD2 | TRBV29-1 | 16 | TRBJ2-3
CAWRAGAQVRELFF | TGTGCCTGGAGGGCGGGGGCCCAGGTCCGGGAGCTGTTTTTT | once | NA | TRBV30 | 14 | TRBJ2-2
CASSILQGSGELFF | TGCGCCAGCAGCATACTACAGGGATCCGGGGAGCTGTTTTTT | NA | NA | TRBV5-1 | 14 | TRBJ2-2
CASSVTGDSPLHF | TGTGCCAGCAGTGTTACAGGGGATTCACCCCTCCACTTT | NA | TRBD1 | TRBV2 | 13 | TRBJ1-6
CASSQGALEVETQYF | TGCGCCAGCAGCCAAGGTGCCCTAGAGGTAGAGACCCAGTACTTC | few | NA | TRBV4-3 | 15 | TRBJ2-5
CSVSLFTDTQYF | TGCAGCGTTTCTCTTTTCACAGATACGCAGTATTTT | NA | NA | TRBV29-1 | 12 | TRBJ2-3
CAISEIGLGAYEQYF | TGTGCCATCAGTGAGATCGGTTTAGGGGCCTACGAGCAGTACTTC | once | NA | TRBV10-3 | 15 | TRBJ2-7
CSAGNRGTYEQYF | TGCAGCGCTGGGAACCGGGGAACCTACGAGCAGTACTTC | NA | NA | TRBV29-1 | 13 | TRBJ2-7
CSVAKVGYTEAFF | TGCAGCGTTGCAAAGGTGGGGTACACTGAAGCTTTCTTT | NA | NA | TRBV29-1 | 13 | TRBJ1-1
CASSPTIGGEAFF | TGTGCCAGCAGCCCCACCATTGGGGGTGAAGCTTTCTTT | few | NA | TRBV11-2 | 13 | TRBJ1-1
CAWSTLTGGGTGELFF | TGTGCCTGGAGTACCCTCACCGGGGGGGGCACCGGGGAGCTGTTTTTT | NA | TRBD2 | TRBV30 | 16 | TRBJ2-2
CSVRGLANEKLFF | TGCAGCGTGAGGGGTTTAGCTAATGAAAAACTGTTTTTT | NA | NA | TRBV29-1 | 13 | TRBJ1-4
CSVEGFNEQFF | TGCAGCGTTGAAGGGTTCAATGAGCAGTTCTTC | NA | NA | TRBV29-1 | 11 | TRBJ2-1
CAWKREGRNEQFF | TGTGCCTGGAAGCGGGAGGGCCGGAATGAGCAGTTCTTC | NA | TRBD2 | TRBV30 | 13 | TRBJ2-1
CASSQVPHGQGAYEQYF | TGCGCCAGCAGCCAAGTCCCCCACGGACAGGGGGCCTACGAGCAGTACTTC | few | TRBD1 | TRBV4-1 | 17 | TRBJ2-7
CASSSPRGLAGGISYNEQFF | TGTGCCAGCAGTTCCCCTCGAGGACTAGCGGGGGGGATCTCCTACAATGAGCAGTTCTTC | NA | TRBD2 | TRBV27 | 20 | TRBJ2-1
CASGNTEAFF | TGTGCCAGTGGAAACACTGAAGCTTTCTTT | few | NA | TRBV19 | 10 | TRBJ1-1
CASSRTGGDNSPLHF | TGCGCCAGCAGCCGGACAGGAGGAGATAATTCACCCCTCCACTTT | few | TRBD1 | TRBV5-1 | 15 | TRBJ1-6
CSVASGSSYEQYF | TGCAGCGTAGCTAGCGGGAGCTCCTACGAGCAGTACTTC | NA | TRBD2 | TRBV29-1 | 13 | TRBJ2-7
CASSYDPGLMDGYTF | TGTGCCAGCAGTTACGATCCGGGGTTGATGGATGGCTACACCTTC | few | NA | TRBV6-5 | 15 | TRBJ1-2
CAISRLGGLDEQFF | TGTGCTATTTCCCGACTAGGTGGTTTGGATGAGCAGTTCTTC | NA | NA | TRBV6-6 | 14 | TRBJ2-1
CASSQDRGGQYEQYF | TGTGCCAGCAGCCAAGACCGGGGGGGCCAATACGAGCAGTACTTC | few | TRBD2 | TRBV4-2 | 15 | TRBJ2-7
CITKGSNYGYTF | TGCATCACTAAGGGGAGTAACTATGGCTACACCTTC | NA | NA | TRBV29-1 | 12 | TRBJ1-2
CASSLYSLSDTQYF | TGCGCCAGCAGCTTGTACTCACTTTCAGATACGCAGTATTTT | few | NA | TRBV5-1 | 14 | TRBJ2-3
CAWNGREGGELFF | TGTGCCTGGAATGGGCGGGAAGGCGGGGAGCTGTTTTTT | once | NA | TRBV30 | 13 | TRBJ2-2
CASSQEGEGRAQETQYF | TGCGCCAGCAGCCAAGAGGGTGAGGGGCGAGCCCAAGAGACCCAGTACTTC | NA | NA | TRBV4-1 | 17 | TRBJ2-5
CSVNIGEHGYTF | TGCAGCGTTAATATTGGGGAACATGGCTACACCTTC | NA | NA | TRBV29-1 | 12 | TRBJ1-2
CASSETSGGSRYF | TGTGCCAGCAGTGAGACTAGCGGGGGCTCGCGGTACTTC | NA | TRBD2 | TRBV6-1 | 13 | TRBJ2-7
CASSPAGGVNYGYTF | TGTGCCAGTAGTCCTGCCGGCGGGGTTAACTATGGCTACACCTTC | NA | NA | TRBV19 | 15 | TRBJ1-2
CASTPTGLQETQYF | TGTGCCAGCACCCCCACAGGCCTCCAAGAGACCCAGTACTTC | NA | NA | TRBV28 | 14 | TRBJ2-5
CASSFLGTGGGETQYF | TGTGCCAGCAGCTTCCTCGGGACAGGGGGTGGGGAGACCCAGTACTTC | NA | TRBD1 | TRBV7-2 | 16 | TRBJ2-5
CASSPLGQSNQPQHF | TGTGCCAGCAGTCCCCTAGGGCAGAGCAATCAGCCCCAGCATTTT | NA | NA | TRBV2 | 15 | TRBJ1-5
CASSQERGYEQYF | TGCGCCAGCAGCCAAGAACGCGGCTACGAGCAGTACTTC | NA | NA | TRBV4-3 | 13 | TRBJ2-7
CASSLAGPNTGELFF | TGTGCCAGCAGCTTAGCTGGTCCGAACACCGGGGAGCTGTTTTTT | NA | NA | TRBV11-1 | 15 | TRBJ2-2
CASSTSGTVSSPLHF | TGTGCCAGCAGTACCTCCGGGACAGTGAGTTCACCCCTCCACTTT | NA | TRBD1 | TRBV27 | 15 | TRBJ1-6
CASSPDSLYEQYF | TGTGCCAGCAGCCCGGACTCACTCTACGAGCAGTACTTC | NA | NA | TRBV5-5 | 13 | TRBJ2-7
CAWDPGKNSPLHF | TGTGCCTGGGACCCGGGCAAGAATTCACCCCTCCACTTT | NA | NA | TRBV30 | 13 | TRBJ1-6
CASRQETQYF | TGTGCCAGCAGACAAGAGACCCAGTACTTC | NA | NA | TRBV6-1 | 10 | TRBJ2-5
CASKTGSNEKLFF | TGTGCCTCCAAGACAGGCTCTAATGAAAAACTGTTTTTT | few | NA | TRBV10-3 | 13 | TRBJ1-4
CASSQLPGTNTEAFF | TGCGCCAGCAGCCAATTACCAGGGACGAACACTGAAGCTTTCTTT | NA | NA | TRBV4-1 | 15 | TRBJ1-1
CASSQYTGSGANVLTF | TGTGCCAGCAGCCAATATACAGGTTCAGGGGCCAACGTCCTGACTTTC | NA | NA | TRBV14 | 16 | TRBJ2-6
CAWSNRGSSNQPQHF | TGTGCCTGGAGTAACAGGGGATCTAGCAATCAGCCCCAGCATTTT | once | TRBD1 | TRBV30 | 15 | TRBJ1-5
CSVDLDRSGDTQYF | TGCAGCGTTGACCTGGACCGTTCAGGAGATACGCAGTATTTT | few | NA | TRBV29-1 | 14 | TRBJ2-3
CASSQWDGGRGVETQYF | TGCGCCAGCAGCCAATGGGACGGGGGCAGGGGGGTAGAGACCCAGTACTTC | medium-sized | NA | TRBV4-3 | 17 | TRBJ2-5
CSVDGVRSYNEQFF | TGCAGCGTTGATGGGGTCCGCTCCTACAATGAGCAGTTCTTC | NA | NA | TRBV29-1 | 14 | TRBJ2-1
CASSQGTGELFF | TGCGCCAGCAGCCAAGGTACCGGGGAGCTGTTTTTT | NA | NA | TRBV4-3 | 12 | TRBJ2-2
CASSEWAGAAYEQYF | TGTGCCAGCAGTGAATGGGCAGGGGCCGCCTACGAGCAGTACTTC | NA | NA | TRBV25-1 | 15 | TRBJ2-7
CASSLRQASYEQYF | TGTGCCAGCAGCTTAAGGCAGGCCTCCTACGAGCAGTACTTC | NA | NA | TRBV7-2 | 14 | TRBJ2-7
CSATGTGGFNEQFF | TGCAGCGCAACCGGGACAGGCGGTTTCAATGAGCAGTTCTTC | NA | TRBD1 | TRBV29-1 | 14 | TRBJ2-1
CATNLGTSLSGANVLTF | TGTGCCACCAACCTCGGGACTAGTTTATCTGGGGCCAACGTCCTGACTTTC | NA | TRBD2 | TRBV15 | 17 | TRBJ2-6
CASSPNRSPYGYTF | TGTGCCAGCTCACCAAATCGGAGTCCATATGGCTACACCTTC | NA | NA | TRBV18 | 14 | TRBJ1-2
CAWRGREEKLFF | TGTGCCTGGAGGGGGCGCGAGGAAAAACTGTTTTTT | once | NA | TRBV30 | 12 | TRBJ1-4
CASSSSGTANTEAFF | TGTGCCAGCAGTTCCTCCGGGACAGCGAACACTGAAGCTTTCTTT | few | TRBD1 | TRBV27 | 15 | TRBJ1-1
CSVVEVINEQFF | TGCAGCGTTGTGGAAGTAATCAATGAGCAGTTCTTC | few | NA | TRBV29-1 | 12 | TRBJ2-1
CASSPANRGTQETQYF | TGTGCCAGCTCCCCCGCCAACAGGGGAACACAAGAGACCCAGTACTTC | NA | TRBD1 | TRBV18 | 16 | TRBJ2-5